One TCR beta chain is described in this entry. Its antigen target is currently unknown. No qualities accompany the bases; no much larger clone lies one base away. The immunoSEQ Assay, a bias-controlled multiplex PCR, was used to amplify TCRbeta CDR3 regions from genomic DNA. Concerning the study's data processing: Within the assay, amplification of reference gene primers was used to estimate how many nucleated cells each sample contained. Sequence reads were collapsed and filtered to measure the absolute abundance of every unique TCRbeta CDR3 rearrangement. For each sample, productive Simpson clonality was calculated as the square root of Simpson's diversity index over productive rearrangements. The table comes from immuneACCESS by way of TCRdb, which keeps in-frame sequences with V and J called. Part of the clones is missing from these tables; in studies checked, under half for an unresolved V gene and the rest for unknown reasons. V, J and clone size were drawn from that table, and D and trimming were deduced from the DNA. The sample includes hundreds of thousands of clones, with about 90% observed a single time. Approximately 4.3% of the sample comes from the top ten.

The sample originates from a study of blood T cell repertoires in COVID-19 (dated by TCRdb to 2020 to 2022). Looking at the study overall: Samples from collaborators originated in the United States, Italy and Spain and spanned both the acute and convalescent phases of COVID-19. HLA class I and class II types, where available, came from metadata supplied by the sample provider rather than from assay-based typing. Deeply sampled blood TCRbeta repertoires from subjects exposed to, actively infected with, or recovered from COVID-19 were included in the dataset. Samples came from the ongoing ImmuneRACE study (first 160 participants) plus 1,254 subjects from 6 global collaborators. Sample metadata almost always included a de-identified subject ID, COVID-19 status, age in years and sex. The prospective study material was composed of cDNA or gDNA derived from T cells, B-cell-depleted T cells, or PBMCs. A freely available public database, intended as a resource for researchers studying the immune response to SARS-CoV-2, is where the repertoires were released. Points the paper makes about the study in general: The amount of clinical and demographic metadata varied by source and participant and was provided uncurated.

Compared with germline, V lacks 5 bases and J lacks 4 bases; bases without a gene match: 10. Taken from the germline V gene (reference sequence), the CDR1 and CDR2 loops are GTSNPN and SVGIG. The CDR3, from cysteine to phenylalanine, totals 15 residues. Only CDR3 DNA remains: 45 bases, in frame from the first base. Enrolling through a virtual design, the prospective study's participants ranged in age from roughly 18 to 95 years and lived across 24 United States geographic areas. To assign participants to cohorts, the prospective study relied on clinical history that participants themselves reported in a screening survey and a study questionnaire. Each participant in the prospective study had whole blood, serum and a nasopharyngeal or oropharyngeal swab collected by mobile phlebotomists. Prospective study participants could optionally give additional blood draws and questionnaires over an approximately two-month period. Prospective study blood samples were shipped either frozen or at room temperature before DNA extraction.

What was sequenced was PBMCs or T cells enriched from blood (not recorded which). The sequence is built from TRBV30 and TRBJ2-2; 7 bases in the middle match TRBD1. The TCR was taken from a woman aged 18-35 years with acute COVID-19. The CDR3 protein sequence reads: CAWDYRGQVTGELFF. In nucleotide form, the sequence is TGTGCCTGGGATTACAGGGGTCAGGTCACCGGGGAGCTGTTTTTT.